The rows below give T cell receptor beta chains drawn from one sample of a study of OX40 agonist ivuxolimab in advanced cancers. The table came from immunoSEQ multiplex PCR; TCRdb's copy has only in-frame clones and leaves some out. The sample contains 40,000 to 60,000 clones, roughly 91% of which appear only once. Here the sequenced sample was CD4+ or CD8+ T cells sorted from blood, taken in a trial of the OX40 agonist ivuxolimab. The receptors stem from an adult with an advanced solid tumor such as melanoma, head and neck, liver or kidney cancer. Each CDR3 is given with its conserved first and last residue. Each record gives: J gene, D gene, clone size, V gene, CDR3 DNA, CDR3 protein. D genes are given only for firm matches. The listing skips clone size in some rows; elsewhere it reads once, few, many or a size class.

TRBJ2-1 TRBD2 NA TRBV19 TGTGCCAGTACTAGCGGGGGAGTCTCCTACAATGAGCAGTTCTTC CASTSGGVSYNEQFF
TRBJ2-7 NA NA TRBV9 TGTGCCAGCAGCGTAGATGCGGATCTCAGTAGGTACGAGCAGTACTTC CASSVDADLSRYEQYF
TRBJ2-6 NA NA TRBV5-6 TGTGCCAGCAGCGCATCCGGGGCCAACGTCCTGACTTTC CASSASGANVLTF
TRBJ2-3 NA NA TRBV19 TGTGCCAGTAGTATAGCTGGTCCTACCGGAATCACAGATACGCAGTATTTT CASSIAGPTGITDTQYF
TRBJ2-7 NA NA TRBV5-6 TGTGCCAGCAGCTTGAAGGGAATGGGGCAGGGGACATGGTACGAGCAGTACTTC CASSLKGMGQGTWYEQYF
TRBJ2-6 NA NA TRBV27 TGTGCCAGCAGTTTAGAGGGACTGCCCTCTGGGGCCAACGTCCTGACTTTC CASSLEGLPSGANVLTF
TRBJ2-2 NA NA TRBV28 TGTGCCAGCGGAAGAGCGGTAATTAACACCGGGGAGCTGTTTTTT CASGRAVINTGELFF
TRBJ2-1 NA NA TRBV6-5 TGTGCCAGCAGTACGACAACGAGCTCCTACAATGAGCAGTTCTTC CASSTTTSSYNEQFF
TRBJ1-5 NA few TRBV2 TGTGCCAGCAGCGGACGGTTCAATCAGCCCCAGCATTTT CASSGRFNQPQHF
TRBJ2-7 NA NA TRBV13 TGTGCCAGCAGCCCGACCGGGACCGGTTCCTACGAGCAGTACTTC CASSPTGTGSYEQYF
TRBJ2-5 TRBD2 NA TRBV10-2 TGCGCCAGCAGTGAGAGGCGGGAGCGGGAGACCCAGTACTTC CASSERRERETQYF
TRBJ1-2 TRBD1 NA TRBV28 TGTGCCAGCAGTTTATTAACAGGGGCAAATGGCTACACCTTC CASSLLTGANGYTF
TRBJ1-5 NA NA TRBV19 TGTGCCAGTAGTATAGACGTGGCTCTTACAACCAACAATCAGCCCCAGCATTTT CASSIDVALTTNNQPQHF
TRBJ2-1 NA NA TRBV4-1 TGCGCCAGCAGCCAAGGGATTAGCGGTGACAATGAGCAGTTCTTC CASSQGISGDNEQFF
TRBJ2-1 TRBD2 NA TRBV2 TGTGCCAGCAGTGAGGCTAGCGGCGTAGACAATGAGCAGTTCTTC CASSEASGVDNEQFF
TRBJ1-4 NA NA TRBV19 TGTGCCAGTACCACTTCCGGGAAACTGTTTTTT CASTTSGKLFF
TRBJ2-2 NA NA TRBV4-3 TGCGCCAGCAGCGAGGACGCGAACACCGGGGAGCTGTTTTTT CASSEDANTGELFF
TRBJ2-2 NA once TRBV5-5 TGTGCCAGCAGCTTGTGGCTAGCTGCGAACACCGGGGAGCTGTTTTTT CASSLWLAANTGELFF